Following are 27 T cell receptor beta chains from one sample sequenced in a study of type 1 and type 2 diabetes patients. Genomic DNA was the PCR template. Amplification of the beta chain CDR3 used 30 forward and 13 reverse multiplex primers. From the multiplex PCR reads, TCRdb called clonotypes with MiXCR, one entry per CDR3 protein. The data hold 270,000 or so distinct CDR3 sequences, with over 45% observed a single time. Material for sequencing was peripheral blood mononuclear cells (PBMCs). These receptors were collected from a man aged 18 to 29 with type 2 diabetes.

CDR3 amino acids: CSVSFEGSYEQYF. The CDR3 DNA is TGCAGCGTTTCTTTTGAGGGGTCCTACGAGCAGTACTTC. V and J are TRBV29-1 and TRBJ2-7; D could derive from TRBD1 or TRBD2 (5 bases each). V was trimmed by 5 bases and J by 1 base, leaving 12 bases between them. The CDR3 has 13 residues. Germline CDR1 reads SQVTM; CDR2 reads ANQGSEA.

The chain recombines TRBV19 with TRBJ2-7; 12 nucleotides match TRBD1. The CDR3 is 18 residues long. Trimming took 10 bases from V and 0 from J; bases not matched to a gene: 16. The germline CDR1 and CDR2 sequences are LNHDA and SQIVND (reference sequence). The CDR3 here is CATRGDRGQRSSSYEQYF. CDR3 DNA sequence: TGTGCCACCAGGGGGGACAGGGGGCAACGGTCCTCCTCCTACGAGCAGTACTTC.

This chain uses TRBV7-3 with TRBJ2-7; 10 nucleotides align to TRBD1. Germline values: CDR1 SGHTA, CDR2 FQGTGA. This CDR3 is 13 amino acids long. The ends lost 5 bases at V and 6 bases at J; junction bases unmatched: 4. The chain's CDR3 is CASSAWTGGEQYF. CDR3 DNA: TGTGCCAGCAGCGCATGGACAGGGGGCGAGCAGTACTTC.

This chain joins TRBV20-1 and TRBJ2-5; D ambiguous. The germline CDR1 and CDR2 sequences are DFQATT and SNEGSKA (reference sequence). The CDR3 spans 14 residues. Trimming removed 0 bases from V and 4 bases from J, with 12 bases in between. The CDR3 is CSARDLDGLETQYF. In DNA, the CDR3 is TGCAGTGCTAGAGATTTGGACGGGCTAGAGACCCAGTACTTC.

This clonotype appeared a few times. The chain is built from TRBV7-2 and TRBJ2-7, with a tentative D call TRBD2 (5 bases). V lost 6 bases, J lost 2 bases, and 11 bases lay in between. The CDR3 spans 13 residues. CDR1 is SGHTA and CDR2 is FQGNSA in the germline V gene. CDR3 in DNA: TGTGCCAGCAGTTCTACTAGTACCTACGAGCAGTACTTC. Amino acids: CASSSTSTYEQYF. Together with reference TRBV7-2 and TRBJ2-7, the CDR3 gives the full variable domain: GAGVSQSPSNKVTEKGKDVELRCDPISGHTALYWYRQSLGQGLEFLIYFQGNSAPDKSGLPSDRFSAERTGGSVSTLTIQRTQQEDSAVYLCASSSTSTYEQYFGPGTRLTVT.

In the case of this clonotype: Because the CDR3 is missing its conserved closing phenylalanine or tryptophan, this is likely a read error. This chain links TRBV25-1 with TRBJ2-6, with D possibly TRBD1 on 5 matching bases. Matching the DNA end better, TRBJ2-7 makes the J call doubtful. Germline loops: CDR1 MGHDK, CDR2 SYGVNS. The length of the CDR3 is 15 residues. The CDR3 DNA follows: TGTGCCAGCAGTGAACAAACAGGTTACCACTACGAGCAGTACTCC. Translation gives CASSEQTGYHYEQYS.

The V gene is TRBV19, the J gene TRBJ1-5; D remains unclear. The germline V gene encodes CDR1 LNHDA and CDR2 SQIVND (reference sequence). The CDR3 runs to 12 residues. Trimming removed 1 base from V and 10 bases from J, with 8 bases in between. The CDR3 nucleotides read TGTGCCAGTAGTATAGGGAGCGGCCCCCAGCATTTT. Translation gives CASSIGSGPQHF.

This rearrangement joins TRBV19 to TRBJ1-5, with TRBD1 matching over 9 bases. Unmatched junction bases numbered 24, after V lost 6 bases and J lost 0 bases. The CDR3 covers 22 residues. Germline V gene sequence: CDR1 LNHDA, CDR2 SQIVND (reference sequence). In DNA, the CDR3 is TGTGCCAGTAGCACACCATTCCCTGAAACAGGGGGCTTCTTTTATAGCAATCAGCCCCAGCATTTT. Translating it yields CASSTPFPETGGFFYSNQPQHF.

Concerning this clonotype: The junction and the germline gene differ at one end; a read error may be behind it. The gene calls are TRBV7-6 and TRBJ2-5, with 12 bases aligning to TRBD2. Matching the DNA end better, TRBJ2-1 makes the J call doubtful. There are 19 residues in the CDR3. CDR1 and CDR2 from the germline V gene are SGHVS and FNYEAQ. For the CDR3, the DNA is TGTGCCAGCAGTCTAGGACTAGCGGGATATCCCCAAAACTACAATAAGCAGTTCTTC. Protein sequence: CASSLGLAGYPQNYNKQFF.

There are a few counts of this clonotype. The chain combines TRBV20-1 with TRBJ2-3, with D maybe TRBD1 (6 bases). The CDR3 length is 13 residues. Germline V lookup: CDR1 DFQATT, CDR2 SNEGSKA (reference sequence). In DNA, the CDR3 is TGCAGCTCCGGACAGAAGAGCACAGATACGCAGTATTTT. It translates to CSSGQKSTDTQYF.

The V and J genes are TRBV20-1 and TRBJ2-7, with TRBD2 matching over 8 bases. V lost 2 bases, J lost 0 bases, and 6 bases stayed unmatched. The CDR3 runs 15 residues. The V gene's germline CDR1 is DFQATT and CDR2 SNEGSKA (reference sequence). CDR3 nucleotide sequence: TGCAGTGCTAGAAAACTAGCGGCTAGCTCCTACGAGCAGTACTTC. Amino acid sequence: CSARKLAASSYEQYF.

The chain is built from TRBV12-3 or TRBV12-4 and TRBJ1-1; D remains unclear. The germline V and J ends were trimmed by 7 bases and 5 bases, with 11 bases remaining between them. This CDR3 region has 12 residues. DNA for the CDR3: TGTGCCAGCACCCGATACACTACTGAAGCTTTCTTT. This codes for CASTRYTTEAFF.

This CDR3 reads CASSLRGGGYTF. Written as DNA, the CDR3 is TGTGCCAGCAGCCTTAGGGGTGGTGGCTACACCTTC. J is TRBJ1-2 and V is TRBV13; tentative D call: TRBD1 (5 bases). CDR1 is PRHDT and CDR2 is FYEKMQ in the germline V gene (reference sequence). V was cut by 5 bases and J by 7 bases, with 11 bases left in between. This CDR3 contains 12 residues.

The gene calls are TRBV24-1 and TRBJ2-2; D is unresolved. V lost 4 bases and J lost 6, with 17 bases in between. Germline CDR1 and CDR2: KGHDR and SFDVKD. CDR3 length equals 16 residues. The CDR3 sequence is CATSDTGVGWSGELFF. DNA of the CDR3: TGTGCCACCAGTGACACCGGCGTAGGATGGTCCGGGGAGCTGTTTTTT.

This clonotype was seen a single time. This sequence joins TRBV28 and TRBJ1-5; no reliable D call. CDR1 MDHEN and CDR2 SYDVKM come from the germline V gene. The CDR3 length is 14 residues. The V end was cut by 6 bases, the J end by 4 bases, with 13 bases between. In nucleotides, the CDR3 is TGTGCCAGCAGGATGACCGCGACAAATCAGCCCCAGCATTTT. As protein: CASRMTATNQPQHF.

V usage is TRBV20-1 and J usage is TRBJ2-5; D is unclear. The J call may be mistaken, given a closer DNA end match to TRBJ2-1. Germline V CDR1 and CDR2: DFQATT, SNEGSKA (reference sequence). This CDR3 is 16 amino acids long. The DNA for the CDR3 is TGCAGTGCTAATTACGGGCCGAACTATGGCTACAATGAGCAGTTCTTC. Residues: CSANYGPNYGYNEQFF.

CDR3 in DNA: TGCGCCAGCAGCCAAGATGGAGGTTACTATGGCTACACCTTC. It is translated as CASSQDGGYYGYTF. The chain couples TRBV4-1 to TRBJ1-2, with no clear D. In germline, CDR1 is MGHRA, CDR2 YSYEKL. The CDR3 contains 14 residues. Deletions cut 0 bases from V and 3 bases from J, with 8 bases between.

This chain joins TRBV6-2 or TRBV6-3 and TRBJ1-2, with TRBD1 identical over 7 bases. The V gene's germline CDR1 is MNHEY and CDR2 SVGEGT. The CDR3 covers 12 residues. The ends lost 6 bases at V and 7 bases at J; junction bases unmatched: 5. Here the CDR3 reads CASSRGGVGYTF. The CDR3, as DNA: TGTGCCAGCAGCCGAGGGGGCGTTGGCTACACCTTC.

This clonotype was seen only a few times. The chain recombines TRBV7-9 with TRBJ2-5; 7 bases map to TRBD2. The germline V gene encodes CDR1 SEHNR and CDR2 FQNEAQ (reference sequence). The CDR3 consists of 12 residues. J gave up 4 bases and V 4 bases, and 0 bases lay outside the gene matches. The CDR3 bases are TGTGCCAGCAGCTGGGGGGGAGAGACCCAGTACTTC. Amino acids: CASSWGGETQYF.

The CDR3, as DNA: TGTGCCACCTACCTCCCCCTGGCGGTCCAAGAGACCCAGTACTTC. This codes for CATYLPLAVQETQYF. The chain carries TRBV7-9 and TRBJ2-5; no firm D call. The CDR3 is made up of 15 amino acids. CDR1 and CDR2 (germline): SEHNR, FQNEAQ (reference sequence). The germline V and J ends were trimmed by 10 bases and 1 base, with 19 bases remaining between them.

The CDR3 here is CASSPYHSGADYEQYF. The CDR3 coding sequence is TGTGCCAGCTCACCTTATCATTCCGGGGCAGACTACGAGCAGTACTTC. This chain joins TRBV18 and TRBJ2-7; tentatively, D is TRBD1 or TRBD2 (5 bases each). Deletions cut 3 bases from V and 3 bases from J, with 18 bases between. The CDR3 consists of 16 residues. Germline V gene lookup returns CDR1 KGHSH and CDR2 LQKENI.

In DNA form, the CDR3 reads TGTGCCAGCAGTTTAGGACAGTCGCAGGGAAAACTGTTTTTT. It yields the protein CASSLGQSQGKLFF. The chain employs TRBV12-3 or TRBV12-4 and TRBJ1-4; maybe TRBD1 (5 bases). This CDR3 is built from 14 residues. With 1 base removed from V and 10 bases from J, the gap between germline ends came to 13 bases.

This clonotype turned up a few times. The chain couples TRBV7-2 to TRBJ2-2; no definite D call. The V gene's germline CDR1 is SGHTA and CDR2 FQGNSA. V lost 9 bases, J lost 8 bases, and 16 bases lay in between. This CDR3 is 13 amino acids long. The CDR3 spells CASSTRPIGELFF. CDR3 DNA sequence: TGTGCCAGTAGTACCCGGCCGATTGGGGAGCTGTTTTTT.

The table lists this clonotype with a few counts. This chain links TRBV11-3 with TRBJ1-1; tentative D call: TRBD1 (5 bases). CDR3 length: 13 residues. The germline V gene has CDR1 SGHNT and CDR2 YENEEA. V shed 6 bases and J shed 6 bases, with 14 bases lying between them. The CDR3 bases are TGTGCCAGCAGTAGAGGGGCTGGGGCTGAAGCTTTCTTT. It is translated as CASSRGAGAEAFF.

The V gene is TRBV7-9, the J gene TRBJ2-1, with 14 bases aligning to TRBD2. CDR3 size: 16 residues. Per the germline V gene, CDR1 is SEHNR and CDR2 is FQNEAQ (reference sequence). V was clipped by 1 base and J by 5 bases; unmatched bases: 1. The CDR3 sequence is CASSLVTSGRDNEQFF. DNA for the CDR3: TGTGCCAGCAGCTTAGTGACTAGCGGGAGGGACAATGAGCAGTTCTTC.

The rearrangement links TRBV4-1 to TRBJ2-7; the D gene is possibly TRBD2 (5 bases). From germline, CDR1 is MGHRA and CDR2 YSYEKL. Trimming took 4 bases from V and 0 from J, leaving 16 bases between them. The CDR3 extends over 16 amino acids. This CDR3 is CASSLGLSASSYEQYF. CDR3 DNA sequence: TGCGCCAGCAGCCTTGGACTTTCCGCTAGCTCCTACGAGCAGTACTTC.

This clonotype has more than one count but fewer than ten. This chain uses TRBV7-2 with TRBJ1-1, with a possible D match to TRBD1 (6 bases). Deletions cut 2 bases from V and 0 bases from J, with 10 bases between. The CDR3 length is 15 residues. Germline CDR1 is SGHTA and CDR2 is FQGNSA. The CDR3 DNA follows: TGTGCCAGCAGCTTAAGGGGGTATATGAACACTGAAGCTTTCTTT. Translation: CASSLRGYMNTEAFF. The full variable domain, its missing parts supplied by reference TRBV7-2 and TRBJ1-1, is GAGVSQSPSNKVTEKGKDVELRCDPISGHTALYWYRQSLGQGLEFLIYFQGNSAPDKSGLPSDRFSAERTGGSVSTLTIQRTQQEDSAVYLCASSLRGYMNTEAFFGQGTRLTVV.